These 28 T cell receptor beta chains share one sample of origin, sequenced in a study of cytomegalovirus exposure and HLA in healthy donors. PCR amplification relied on 60 Vbeta primers (plus 13 Jbeta primers). Assay: immunoSEQ multiplex PCR; the TCRdb copy retains only in-frame clones and omits some. This sample has around 200,000 clones, with 70% found just once. Sequencing input: PBMCs. The receptor source for this set is a man aged 40-49 years in good health and CMV-seropositive.

The chain links TRBV28 to TRBJ2-3; TRBD2 might be the D (7 bases). CDR1 MDHEN and CDR2 SYDVKM come from the germline V gene. Trimming stripped 6 bases from V and 1 base from J, with 11 bases between. There are 14 residues in the CDR3. CDR3 sequence: CASSMGGRTDTQYF. In DNA form, the CDR3 reads TGTGCCAGCAGCATGGGGGGGCGCACAGATACGCAGTATTTT.

The rearrangement joins TRBV2 to TRBJ1-1; D is possibly TRBD1 (5 bases). Trimming cost V 11 bases and J 1 base, with 8 bases left between them. The germline gives CDR1 SNHLY, CDR2 FYNNEI. The CDR3 sequence is 11 residues long. The CDR3 coding sequence is TGTGCCCGACAGTCGAACACTGAAGCTTTCTTT. It specifies CARQSNTEAFF.

CDR3 DNA: TGTGCCAGCAGTCCCACCGGGTCGGGGTCCGAAGCTTTCTTT. It encodes CASSPTGSGSEAFF. The chain is built from TRBV27 and TRBJ1-1; the D is unclear. The V and J ends lost 5 bases and 8 bases respectively, with 18 bases between them. Germline V gives CDR1 MNHEY, CDR2 SMNVEV (reference sequence). There are 14 residues in the CDR3.

The chain has TRBV5-6 and TRBJ2-7; 9 bases fit TRBD1. J lost 3 bases, V lost 4 bases, and 8 bases had no gene match. The CDR3 is made up of 15 amino acids. CDR1 SGHDT and CDR2 YYEEEE come from the germline V gene. The CDR3: CASSPGTGLLYEQYF. The CDR3 DNA is TGTGCCAGCAGCCCGGGGACAGGGCTTCTCTACGAGCAGTACTTC.

The J gene is TRBJ1-2, the V gene TRBV28, with D hard to call. With 5 bases removed from V and 4 bases from J, the gap between germline ends came to 17 bases. The CDR3 covers 15 residues. Germline V gene lookup returns CDR1 MDHEN and CDR2 SYDVKM. The CDR3 here is CASSPPRSEGYGYTF. The DNA of the CDR3 is TGTGCCAGCAGTCCACCCAGAAGCGAAGGCTATGGCTACACCTTC.

This chain connects TRBV5-4 to TRBJ2-7, with TRBD2 matching over 7 bases. Germline loops: CDR1 SGHNT, CDR2 YYREEE (reference sequence). The CDR3 runs to 14 residues. The ends lost 0 bases at V and 6 bases at J; junction bases unmatched: 6. This CDR3 reads CASSLGLGEGEQYF. CDR3 DNA sequence: TGTGCCAGCAGCTTGGGCTTGGGGGAGGGCGAGCAGTACTTC.

Here the CDR3 reads CASSSTWKRGEQFF. The CDR3 bases are TGTGCCAGCAGCTCGACATGGAAGCGGGGGGAGCAGTTCTTC. The chain joins TRBV11-3 to TRBJ2-1; 8 nucleotides match TRBD2. This CDR3 spans 14 amino acids. The germline CDR1 and CDR2 sequences are SGHNT and YENEEA. With V trimmed by 4 bases and J by 10 bases, 9 bases remained unmatched. The complete variable domain, with remaining parts taken from reference TRBV11-3 and TRBJ2-1, reads EAGVVQSPRYKIIEKKQPVAFWCNPISGHNTLYWYLQNLGQGPELLIRYENEEAVDDSQLPKDRFSAERLKGVDSTLKIQPAELGDSAVYLCASSSTWKRGEQFFGPGTRLTVL.

The chain has TRBV5-4 and TRBJ2-3; 8 bases line up with TRBD1. Germline CDR1 is SGHNT and CDR2 is YYREEE (reference sequence). The CDR3 is made up of 14 amino acids. Losses at the gene ends were 7 bases for V and 4 bases for J; bases not matched to a gene: 8. The CDR3 DNA reads TGTGCCAGCTCTTTCCAACAGGGGGCAGATACGCAGTATTTT. As protein: CASSFQQGADTQYF.

This clone showed up just a few times. V and J are TRBV2 and TRBJ2-5; D gene ambiguous. The DNA end lines up better with TRBJ2-7; the J call may be wrong. The CDR3 contains 13 residues. From germline, CDR1 is SNHLY and CDR2 FYNNEI. The CDR3 reads CASEVSHSYEQYF. The CDR3 DNA is TGTGCCAGCGAGGTTTCCCACTCCTACGAGCAGTACTTC.

The rearrangement uses TRBV7-9 and TRBJ1-2, with no clear D. The CDR3 covers 13 residues. The germline V gene encodes CDR1 SEHNR and CDR2 FQNEAQ (reference sequence). V lost 5 bases, J lost 3 bases, and 10 bases lay in between. DNA of the CDR3: TGTGCCAGCAGCCCGGAGTCCTACTATGGCTACACCTTC. It codes for CASSPESYYGYTF. Combining the CDR3 with reference TRBV7-9 and TRBJ1-2 gives the whole variable domain DTGVSQNPRHKITKRGQNVTFRCDPISEHNRLYWYRQTLGQGPEFLTYFQNEAQLEKSRLLSDRFSAERPKGSFSTLEIQRTEQGDSAMYLCASSPESYYGYTFGSGTRLTVV.

This clone has just a few counts. V usage is TRBV28 and J usage is TRBJ1-2; D is perhaps TRBD1 (5 bases). Germline V gene sequence: CDR1 MDHEN, CDR2 SYDVKM. V was trimmed by 5 bases and J by 6 bases, leaving 25 bases between them. CDR3 size: 17 residues. The CDR3 DNA follows: TGTGCCAGCAGTCCGTCGGGCAGGGCCACCCCTGGGGATGGCTACACCTTC. Its translation: CASSPSGRATPGDGYTF.

The V and J genes are TRBV11-2 and TRBJ1-2, with D perhaps TRBD1 (5 bases). V lost 3 bases, J lost 0 bases, and 14 bases lay in between. CDR3 size: 16 residues. Germline-derived CDR1 and CDR2 are SGHAT and FQNNGV. CDR3 protein: CASSFPQEGSNYGYTF. CDR3 DNA: TGTGCCAGCAGCTTCCCACAGGAGGGCTCTAACTATGGCTACACCTTC.

This clone appeared a few times. The chain has TRBV7-9 and TRBJ1-6, with D maybe TRBD1 (6 bases). V shed 5 bases and J shed 16 bases, with 21 bases lying between them. This CDR3 comprises 14 residues. CDR1 SEHNR and CDR2 FQNEAQ come from the germline V gene (reference sequence). CDR3 region: CASSPNRDTSPLHF. The CDR3 nucleotides are TGTGCCAGCAGCCCGAACCGGGACACCAGCCCTCTCCACTTT.

The gene calls are TRBV5-8 and TRBJ1-2; 9 bases are shared with TRBD1. The CDR3 is 19 amino acids. The germline V gene encodes CDR1 SGHTS and CDR2 YDEGEE. J was trimmed by 8 bases and V by 4 bases; bases with no gene match: 24. Written as DNA, the CDR3 is TGTGCCAGCAGCGATTCTCCGGACAGGGGTATCCCCCCCCTCTGGGGCTACACCTTC. Amino acids: CASSDSPDRGIPPLWGYTF. Based on the CDR3 plus reference TRBV5-8 and TRBJ1-2, the full variable domain is EAGVTQSPTHLIKTRGQQATLRCSPISGHTSVYWYQQALGLGLQFLLWYDEGEERNRGNFPPRFSGRQFPNYSSELNVNALELEDSALYLCASSDSPDRGIPPLWGYTFGSGTRLTVV.

The rearrangement joins TRBV9 to TRBJ2-2; 8 positions agree with TRBD1. The germline gives CDR1 SGDLS, CDR2 YYNGEE. This CDR3 has 15 amino acids. Losses at the gene ends were 6 bases for V and 1 base for J; bases not matched to a gene: 5. The CDR3 region is CASTLGQVNTGELFF. For the CDR3, the DNA is TGTGCCAGCACCTTGGGACAGGTGAACACCGGGGAGCTGTTTTTT.

This rearrangement joins TRBV9 to TRBJ1-2; 9 bases match TRBD1. The CDR3 totals 15 residues. CDR1 is SGDLS, CDR2 YYNGEE, per germline. V lost 4 bases to trimming and J lost 4 bases; unmatched junction nucleotides: 8. CDR3 sequence (DNA): TGTGCCAGCAGCCCCCGACAGGGGGTGACCTATGGCTACACCTTC. This encodes CASSPRQGVTYGYTF.

V is TRBV4-2 and J is TRBJ2-3; a weak D match, TRBD2 (7 bases). Trimming removed 0 bases at V and 5 bases at J, with 12 bases between. CDR3 length: 15 residues. In germline, CDR1 is LGHNA, CDR2 YNFKEQ. The CDR3 DNA reads TGTGCCAGCAGCCAAGACGGGGGGCAGGGAGATACGCAGTATTTT. Its protein product is CASSQDGGQGDTQYF.

This clone appeared a few times. V and J are TRBV11-2 and TRBJ2-7, with 8 positions matching TRBD1. J gave up 4 bases and V 7 bases, and 6 bases lay outside the gene matches. Germline V CDR1 and CDR2: SGHAT, FQNNGV. The CDR3 is 13 residues long. The DNA for the CDR3 is TGTGCCAGCACCCCGGACAGGGAGTACGAGCAGTACTTC. Protein product: CASTPDREYEQYF. The full variable domain, in which reference TRBV11-2 and TRBJ2-7 provide the parts outside the CDR3, is EAGVAQSPRYKIIEKRQSVAFWCNPISGHATLYWYQQILGQGPKLLIQFQNNGVVDDSQLPKDRFSAERLKGVDSTLKIQPAKLEDSAVYLCASTPDREYEQYFGPGTRLTVT.

This rearrangement joins TRBV5-6 to TRBJ2-5; 16 nucleotides match TRBD2. Germline CDR1 is SGHDT and CDR2 is YYEEEE. This CDR3 has 17 residues. V shed 2 bases and J 4 bases; nucleotides not matched to a gene: 5. The CDR3 protein is CASSFGTSGGAPETQYF. CDR3 sequence (DNA): TGTGCCAGCAGCTTTGGGACTAGCGGGGGGGCCCCAGAGACCCAGTACTTC.

Here the CDR3 reads CASSSYTNANTGELFF. The CDR3 DNA is TGTGCCAGCAGCTCTTACACGAACGCGAACACCGGGGAGCTGTTTTTT. This sequence joins TRBV4-2 and TRBJ2-2; D remains ambiguous. The germline CDR1 and CDR2 sequences are LGHNA and YNFKEQ. V lost 5 bases to trimming and J lost 0 bases, with 13 bases between them. CDR3 size: 16 residues.

The CDR3 region has the DNA TGCGCCAGCAGCCAAGACCTTTCGGGGACAGGGCACTATGGCTACACCTTC. It is translated as CASSQDLSGTGHYGYTF. J is TRBJ1-2 and V is TRBV4-1, with 9 bases lining up with TRBD1. CDR3 length equals 17 residues. The germline V gene encodes CDR1 MGHRA and CDR2 YSYEKL. With V trimmed by 0 bases and J by 3 bases, 8 bases remained unmatched.

The chain carries TRBV6-6 and TRBJ2-2; 7 bases line up with TRBD1. The CDR3 runs to 14 residues. Germline V CDR1 and CDR2: MNHNY, SVGAGI (reference sequence). Trimming removed 9 bases from V and 5 bases from J; junction bases left unmatched: 9. The CDR3: CASTGTELTGELFF. CDR3 nucleotides: TGTGCCAGTACAGGGACAGAGCTGACCGGGGAGCTGTTTTTT.

The chain recombines TRBV2 with TRBJ2-7; 7 nucleotides match TRBD1. The CDR3 spans 14 residues. From germline, CDR1 is SNHLY and CDR2 FYNNEI. V was clipped by 4 bases and J by 3 bases; unmatched bases: 6. This CDR3 reads CASSGPGQYYEQYF. The CDR3 DNA sequence: TGTGCCAGCAGTGGGCCGGGACAGTACTACGAGCAGTACTTC.

This CDR3 reads CASSLRRGGGYTF. The CDR3 DNA reads as TGTGCCAGCAGCTTGAGGAGGGGCGGTGGCTACACCTTC. The V call is TRBV5-8, the J call TRBJ1-2; D is perhaps TRBD1 (5 bases). Germline-derived CDR1 and CDR2 are SGHTS and YDEGEE. The CDR3 runs to 13 residues. Trimming left V 1 base short and J 7 bases short, with 11 bases between.

This rearrangement joins TRBV15 to TRBJ1-4; D might be TRBD1 (5 bases). CDR1 and CDR2 (germline): LNHNV, YYDKDF (reference sequence). CDR3 length: 17 residues. V dropped 0 bases and J dropped 7 bases, with 18 bases sitting between them. The CDR3 sequence: CATSRDWALGQSEKLFF. The CDR3 nucleotides are TGTGCCACCAGCAGAGACTGGGCACTGGGGCAGAGTGAAAAACTGTTTTTT.

The genes are TRBV7-2 and TRBJ1-6; 7 bases align to TRBD1. The CDR3 covers 15 residues. From germline, CDR1 is SGHTA and CDR2 FQGNSA. V lost 0 bases, J lost 12 bases, and 8 bases stayed unmatched. The CDR3 protein is CASSLAIRQGKPLHF. The CDR3 DNA reads as TGTGCCAGCAGCTTAGCAATTAGACAGGGCAAACCCCTCCACTTT.

A few counts support this clone. J is TRBJ1-2 and V is TRBV7-9; tentative D call: TRBD1 (6 bases). The germline CDR1 and CDR2 sequences are SEHNR and FQNEAQ (reference sequence). The CDR3 sequence is 12 residues long. Between the trimmed V and J ends, which lost 5 bases and 7 bases, there was a span of 11 bases. The CDR3 sequence: CASSKQGGGYTF. In DNA form, the CDR3 reads TGTGCCAGCAGCAAACAGGGTGGTGGCTACACCTTC.

This clone was counted only a few times. The chain is built from TRBV6-5 and TRBJ2-3; TRBD1 is a possible D gene (6 bases). Trimming left V 0 bases short and J 4 bases short, with 14 bases between. Germline loops: CDR1 MNHEY, CDR2 SVGAGI. The CDR3 sequence is 16 residues long. CDR3 protein: CASSYSSGVGADTQYF. The DNA for the CDR3 is TGTGCCAGCAGTTACTCGTCAGGGGTTGGAGCAGATACGCAGTATTTT.